This is a list of T cell receptor beta chains from one sample in a study of CD8+ T cells in alopecia areata. TCRdb's table, derived via immunoSEQ multiplex PCR, lists solely in-frame clones and lacks some. The sample holds roughly 120,000 clones, 56% seen once. Material: CD4+ T cells sorted from blood, obtained at week 24, from a patient treated with tofacitinib. The receptors originated from a human donor with alopecia areata. Both conserved end residues are part of each CDR3. The order of the fields is clone size, D gene, J gene, V gene, CDR3 protein, CDR3 DNA. D genes are given only for firm matches. Size values are once, few and many counts, or a class for expanded clones, and some rows have none.

.,TRBD2,TRBJ2-3,TRBV4-2,CASSQEMAGGLADTQYF,TGTGCCAGCAGCCAAGAAATGGCGGGGGGGCTCGCAGATACGCAGTATTTT
.,.,TRBJ1-1,TRBV29-1,CSVGQVGTEAFF,TGCAGCGTTGGACAGGTTGGCACTGAAGCTTTCTTT
few,TRBD1,TRBJ1-2,TRBV25-1,CASSESMTGRGYGYTF,TGTGCCAGCAGTGAATCCATGACAGGGCGCGGCTATGGCTACACCTTC
.,TRBD1,TRBJ2-5,TRBV29-1,CTYRGEGETQYF,TGCACCTACAGGGGGGAAGGAGAGACCCAGTACTTC
.,.,TRBJ2-5,TRBV7-2,CASSRAQETQYF,TGTGCCAGCAGCCGGGCCCAAGAGACCCAGTACTTC
few,TRBD2,TRBJ2-7,TRBV27,CASSSRTSGGALRFHEQYF,TGTGCCAGCAGTTCCCGGACTAGCGGGGGGGCCTTAAGGTTCCACGAGCAGTACTTC
few,.,TRBJ1-5,TRBV7-9,CASSLSPNQPQHF,TGTGCCAGCAGCTTATCCCCGAATCAGCCCCAGCATTTT
.,.,TRBJ1-2,TRBV6-5,CASSYQGYTF,TGTGCCAGCAGTTACCAGGGCTACACCTTC
once,TRBD1,TRBJ2-7,TRBV7-9,CASRAGTGAFPYEQYF,TGTGCCAGCAGAGCTGGGACAGGGGCCTTCCCCTACGAGCAGTACTTC
.,.,TRBJ1-1,TRBV6-6,CASSWDSFNTEAFF,TGTGCCAGCAGTTGGGACTCTTTCAACACTGAAGCTTTCTTT
once,TRBD1,TRBJ1-1,TRBV5-4,CASSPRTGASTEAFF,TGTGCCAGCAGCCCCCGAACAGGGGCCTCCACTGAAGCTTTCTTT
.,.,TRBJ1-4,TRBV27,CASSYRENEKLFF,TGTGCCAGCAGTTACAGGGAAAATGAAAAACTGTTTTTT
few,TRBD1,TRBJ1-3,TRBV29-1,CSAGTGLSTIYF,TGCAGCGCCGGGACAGGGTTAAGCACCATATATTTT
.,.,TRBJ2-7,TRBV30,CAWSVAERGEQYF,TGTGCCTGGAGTGTTGCCGAGAGGGGCGAGCAGTACTTC
once,.,TRBJ1-2,TRBV29-1,CSVERPNYGYTF,TGCAGCGTTGAGCGGCCTAACTATGGCTACACCTTC
.,TRBD1,TRBJ2-1,TRBV11-1,CASSLGQGSYNEQFF,TGTGCCAGCAGCCTCGGACAGGGATCTTACAATGAGCAGTTCTTC
.,TRBD1,TRBJ1-2,TRBV14,CASSQTGQGYGYTF,TGTGCCAGCAGCCAAACGGGACAGGGGTACGGCTACACCTTC
.,.,TRBJ1-6,TRBV5-4,CASSSSGTYNSPLHF,TGTGCCAGCAGTTCCTCGGGGACCTATAATTCACCCCTCCACTTT
.,.,TRBJ1-5,TRBV4-1,CASSQVEPGGDQPQHF,TGCGCCAGCAGCCAAGTTGAGCCAGGAGGGGATCAGCCCCAGCATTTT
.,.,TRBJ1-1,TRBV5-1,CASSLQGEAFF,TGCGCCAGCAGCTTACAGGGTGAAGCTTTCTTT
.,.,TRBJ2-5,TRBV29-1,CSVEMVGGGGETQYF,TGCAGCGTTGAAATGGTTGGGGGAGGAGGGGAGACCCAGTACTTC
few,.,TRBJ2-5,TRBV27,CATRLGNQETQYF,TGTGCCACCCGCTTGGGAAACCAAGAGACCCAGTACTTC
.,TRBD2,TRBJ2-4,TRBV5-1,CASSKGTSGGGDIQYF,TGCGCCAGCAGCAAAGGGACTAGCGGGGGAGGAGACATTCAGTACTTC
few,TRBD1,TRBJ2-7,TRBV7-2,CASGGQGNNEQYF,TGTGCCAGCGGGGGACAGGGTAACAACGAGCAGTACTTC
.,TRBD1,TRBJ1-2,TRBV27,CASREGAKGYTF,TGTGCCAGCAGGGAGGGGGCAAAGGGCTACACCTTC
.,.,TRBJ2-7,TRBV23-1,CASSQEESSYEQYF,TGCGCCAGCAGTCAAGAGGAGAGCTCCTACGAGCAGTACTTC
.,.,TRBJ2-2,TRBV7-9,CASSLSWKIGELFF,TGTGCCAGCAGCTTATCATGGAAAATCGGGGAGCTGTTTTTT
once,TRBD1,TRBJ2-1,TRBV5-4,CASSYRDRGYEQFF,TGTGCCAGCAGCTACCGGGACAGGGGCTATGAGCAGTTCTTC
.,.,TRBJ2-2,TRBV2,CASRRQGTNTGELFF,TGTGCCAGCAGGCGCCAGGGGACGAACACCGGGGAGCTGTTTTTT
few,.,TRBJ2-5,TRBV18,CASSPLQETQYF,TGTGCCAGCTCACCACTCCAAGAGACCCAGTACTTC
few,.,TRBJ1-3,TRBV30,CAWSVPGAAGNTIYF,TGTGCCTGGAGTGTACCGGGGGCGGCTGGAAACACCATATATTTT
.,TRBD1,TRBJ1-2,TRBV9,CASSPDRDTIYGYTF,TGTGCCAGCAGCCCCGACAGGGATACAATCTATGGCTACACCTTC
.,.,TRBJ2-7,TRBV10-3,CAISESDPPAYEQYF,TGTGCCATCAGTGAGTCGGATCCCCCGGCCTACGAGCAGTACTTC
few,TRBD1,TRBJ1-1,TRBV11-2,CASSSAGQLEAFF,TGTGCCAGCAGCTCAGCGGGACAGCTTGAAGCTTTCTTT
.,TRBD2,TRBJ2-7,TRBV18,CASSPGLVAYEQYF,TGTGCCAGCTCCCCTGGACTAGTCGCCTACGAGCAGTACTTC
.,.,TRBJ1-1,TRBV30,CAWSVQGPAEAFF,TGTGCCTGGAGTGTTCAGGGTCCCGCTGAAGCTTTCTTT
few,.,TRBJ1-3,TRBV11-2,CASSPARVTIYF,TGTGCCAGCAGCCCAGCCAGAGTCACCATATATTTT
.,.,TRBJ1-4,TRBV14,CASSQWGSIDEKLFF,TGTGCCAGCAGCCAATGGGGCAGCATCGATGAAAAACTGTTTTTT
.,TRBD2,TRBJ2-5,TRBV2,CASKRSGGQETQYF,TGTGCCAGCAAGCGTAGCGGGGGCCAAGAGACCCAGTACTTC
.,.,TRBJ2-7,TRBV20-1,CSPPGEQYF,TGCAGCCCCCCTGGCGAGCAGTACTTC
few,.,TRBJ2-5,TRBV6-5,CASSAWDTSQETQYF,TGTGCCAGCAGTGCGTGGGACACTTCACAAGAGACCCAGTACTTC
.,TRBD1,TRBJ2-7,TRBV2,CASSAGTGVSEQYF,TGTGCCAGCAGCGCCGGGACAGGGGTGTCCGAGCAGTACTTC
few,TRBD1,TRBJ1-5,TRBV6-6,CASLRDRWGSQPQHF,TGTGCCAGCCTGAGGGACAGGTGGGGAAGTCAGCCCCAGCATTTT
.,TRBD2,TRBJ2-5,TRBV7-8,CASSLDYRTSGGAPAMAYF,TGTGCCAGCAGCTTAGATTACCGGACTAGCGGGGGGGCCCCGGCTATGGCGTACTTC
few,.,TRBJ2-5,TRBV7-9,CASSSNEETQYF,TGTGCCAGCAGCTCGAACGAAGAGACCCAGTACTTC
.,TRBD1,TRBJ1-1,TRBV29-1,CSGRQGTEAFF,TGCAGCGGAAGACAGGGCACTGAAGCTTTCTTT